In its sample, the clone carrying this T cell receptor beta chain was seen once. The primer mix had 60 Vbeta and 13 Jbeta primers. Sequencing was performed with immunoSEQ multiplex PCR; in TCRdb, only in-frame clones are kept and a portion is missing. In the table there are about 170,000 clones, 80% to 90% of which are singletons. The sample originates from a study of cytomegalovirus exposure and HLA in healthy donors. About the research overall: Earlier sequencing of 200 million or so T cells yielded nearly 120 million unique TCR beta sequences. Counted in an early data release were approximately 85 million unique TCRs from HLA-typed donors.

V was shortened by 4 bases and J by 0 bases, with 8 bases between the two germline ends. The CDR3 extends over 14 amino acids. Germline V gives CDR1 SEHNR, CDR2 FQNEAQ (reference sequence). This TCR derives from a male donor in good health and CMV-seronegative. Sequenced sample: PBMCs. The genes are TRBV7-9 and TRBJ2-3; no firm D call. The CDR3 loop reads CASSSLGSTDTQYF. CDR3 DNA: TGTGCCAGCAGCTCACTCGGTAGCACAGATACGCAGTATTTT.